The next 17 T cell receptor beta chains were all read from a single sample in a study of identical twins (dated by TCRdb to 2016 to 2017). The method behind the library was 5' RACE. Sequencing was performed on an Illumina HiSeq 2000. The raw public reads went through TCRdb reprocessing: fastp at Q25, MiXCR clone calling, in-frame beta chains kept. Entries that share a CDR3 protein sequence are merged under the most common genes and DNA. Recorded for this sample are fewer than 900,000 distinct CDR3 sequences; around 21% of them occurred a single time. Around 4.4% of the sample comes from the top ten. The same data also contributed to another study, on T cells expressing NK-cell markers.

Material for sequencing was PBMCs. Receptors were obtained from a woman aged 18-35 years in good health.

In this sample, this clonotype turned up a few times. The chain uses TRBV20-1 and TRBJ2-1; D might be TRBD1 (6 bases). The V and J ends lost 0 bases and 1 base respectively, with 16 bases between them. Per germline, CDR1 DFQATT and CDR2 SNEGSKA (reference sequence). This CDR3 region has 17 residues. CDR3 coding DNA: TGCAGTGCTAGAGACTCAGGGACACTATGGTCCTACAATGAGCAGTTCTTC. Amino acid sequence: CSARDSGTLWSYNEQFF.

This clonotype has just a few counts. V usage is TRBV2 and J usage is TRBJ2-2; 12 bases are a match to TRBD2. The V gene's germline CDR1 is SNHLY and CDR2 FYNNEI. This CDR3 has 18 residues. V lost 0 bases to trimming and J lost 0 bases; unmatched junction nucleotides: 2. CDR3 sequence: CASSEAGLAGTNTGELFF. The CDR3, as DNA: TGTGCCAGCAGTGAAGCCGGACTAGCGGGAACGAACACCGGGGAGCTGTTTTTT.

The J gene is TRBJ2-7, the V gene TRBV5-5; D unresolved. Deletions cut 2 bases from V and 2 bases from J, with 8 bases between. Germline CDR1 reads SGHKS; CDR2 reads YYEKEE (reference sequence). There are 13 residues in the CDR3. Here the CDR3 DNA reads TGTGCCAGCAGCTTCGAGATAGCCTACGAGCAGTACTTC. Protein product: CASSFEIAYEQYF.

In its sample, this clonotype was seen a few times. The rearrangement uses TRBV11-2 and TRBJ2-1, with TRBD1 matching over 8 bases. The CDR3 extends over 15 amino acids. J was trimmed by 5 bases and V by 5 bases; bases with no gene match: 8. Germline-derived CDR1 and CDR2 are SGHAT and FQNNGV. The CDR3: CASSAGTGLHNEQFF. The DNA of the CDR3 is TGTGCCAGCAGCGCCGGGACAGGCCTACACAATGAGCAGTTCTTC. Looking up the rest from reference TRBV11-2 and TRBJ2-1 gives the full variable domain: EAGVAQSPRYKIIEKRQSVAFWCNPISGHATLYWYQQILGQGPKLLIQFQNNGVVDDSQLPKDRFSAERLKGVDSTLKIQPAKLEDSAVYLCASSAGTGLHNEQFFGPGTRLTVL.

The V and J genes are TRBV12-3 or TRBV12-4 and TRBJ2-1; D perhaps matches TRBD2 (5 bases). Trimming removed 7 bases from V and 0 bases from J, with 13 bases in between. The CDR3 consists of 15 residues. The CDR3 loop is CASNRLYDSYNEQFF. In DNA, the CDR3 is TGTGCCAGCAATCGACTATATGACTCCTACAATGAGCAGTTCTTC.

The chain links TRBV11-2 to TRBJ1-2; D remains ambiguous. The germline V gene encodes CDR1 SGHAT and CDR2 FQNNGV. V shed 3 bases and J shed 0 bases, with 11 bases lying between them. The CDR3 covers 15 residues. CDR3 residues: CASSFGRTTNYGYTF. CDR3 coding DNA: TGTGCCAGCAGCTTTGGCAGAACAACTAACTATGGCTACACCTTC.

The rearrangement uses TRBV7-6 and TRBJ1-2, with D possibly TRBD1 on 6 matching bases. With 2 bases removed from V and 6 bases from J, the gap between germline ends came to 22 bases. The CDR3 has 17 residues. Germline CDR1 is SGHVS and CDR2 is FNYEAQ. CDR3 region: CASSLLKSGGGPHGYTF. The CDR3 nucleotides read TGTGCCAGCAGCTTATTGAAATCGGGGGGCGGCCCCCATGGCTACACCTTC.

V usage is TRBV6-2 or TRBV6-3 and J usage is TRBJ2-2; D gene uncertain. Germline V CDR1 and CDR2: MNHEY, SVGEGT. This CDR3 is 15 amino acids long. V was clipped by 2 bases and J by 0 bases, with 7 bases between them. CDR3 residues: CASSYQRSNTGELFF. The DNA for the CDR3 is TGTGCCAGCAGTTACCAGCGCTCGAACACCGGGGAGCTGTTTTTT.

This clonotype was counted between two and nine times. The chain is built from TRBV9 and TRBJ2-5, with 7 bases aligning to TRBD2. This CDR3 comprises 16 residues. J gave up 5 bases and V 0 bases, and 10 bases lay outside the gene matches. Germline V gene sequence: CDR1 SGDLS, CDR2 YYNGEE. The CDR3 reads CASSVDASGNRETQYF. DNA of the CDR3: TGTGCCAGCAGCGTAGATGCTAGCGGTAACCGGGAGACCCAGTACTTC.

V and J are TRBV7-9 and TRBJ2-7; TRBD1 matches 7 bases. Trimming at V came to 5 bases and at J to 4 bases, leaving 5 bases not matched to a gene. CDR3 length equals 13 residues. The V gene's germline CDR1 is SEHNR and CDR2 FQNEAQ (reference sequence). CDR3 amino acids: CASSRSDRYEQYF. Written as DNA, the CDR3 is TGTGCCAGCAGCCGGTCGGACAGGTACGAGCAGTACTTC.

The chain recombines TRBV9 with TRBJ2-7; 9 bases match TRBD1. Germline V CDR1 and CDR2: SGDLS, YYNGEE. The CDR3 loop spans 15 amino acids. V was clipped by 0 bases and J by 2 bases; unmatched bases: 3. The CDR3, as DNA: TGTGCCAGCAGCGTAGATGGGACAGGGCCCTACGAGCAGTACTTC. The encoded protein is CASSVDGTGPYEQYF.

The chain links TRBV6-1 to TRBJ2-1; 8 positions agree with TRBD2. Germline lookup yields CDR1 MNHNS and CDR2 SASEGT. V lost 5 bases and J lost 11; bases outside the gene matches: 11. The CDR3 has 14 amino acids. The CDR3 DNA reads TGTGCCAGCAGTAGGACTAGCCAAAATTCCCAGCAGTTCTTC. This codes for CASSRTSQNSQQFF.

The chain combines TRBV7-2 with TRBJ1-1; no clear D. This CDR3 is 15 amino acids long. The germline V gene encodes CDR1 SGHTA and CDR2 FQGNSA. The V gene lost 5 bases and the J gene lost 0 bases, with 13 bases spanning the gap. CDR3 DNA: TGTGCCAGCAGCCCCCGTCCGATCTTGAACACTGAAGCTTTCTTT. This translates into CASSPRPILNTEAFF.

This rearrangement joins TRBV10-3 to TRBJ2-7, with D perhaps TRBD2 (5 bases). V was shortened by 0 bases and J by 6 bases, with 9 bases between the two germline ends. The CDR3 extends over 13 amino acids. CDR1 ENHRY and CDR2 SYGVKD come from the germline V gene. The CDR3 nucleotides are TGTGCCATCAGTGAGTCGAGGGTTGGCGAGCAGTACTTC. It specifies CAISESRVGEQYF.

In this sample, this clonotype turned up a few times. The chain carries TRBV3-1 and TRBJ1-3; 7 nucleotides align to TRBD1. V was clipped by 2 bases and J by 2 bases; unmatched bases: 6. Germline-derived CDR1 and CDR2 are LGHDT and YNNKEL (reference sequence). There are 16 residues in the CDR3. As DNA, the CDR3 is TGTGCCAGCAGCCAACTCGGGACAGTGGCTGGAAACACCATATATTTT. This translates into CASSQLGTVAGNTIYF.

The V gene is TRBV5-5, the J gene TRBJ1-4; 9 nucleotides agree with TRBD1. Germline V gene data show CDR1 as SGHKS and CDR2 as YYEKEE (reference sequence). CDR3 length: 14 amino acids. Germline trimming cut 4 bases from V and 8 bases from J; bases unmatched to any gene: 6. CDR3 sequence (DNA): TGTGCCAGCAGCGGGACAGGGTGGGAAGAAAAACTGTTTTTT. This sequence encodes CASSGTGWEEKLFF.

The count of this clonotype is one. The rearrangement uses TRBV20-1 and TRBJ2-1; D remains unclear. V was cut by 5 bases and J by 4 bases, with 12 bases left in between. Germline lookup yields CDR1 DFQATT and CDR2 SNEGSKA (reference sequence). The length of the CDR3 is 13 residues. The CDR3 spells CSAAARLYNEQFF. In nucleotides, the CDR3 is TGCAGTGCTGCGGCCCGGTTATACAATGAGCAGTTCTTC.